This paragraph reports one TCR beta chain. Its antigen is unidentified. The record originates from a study of Ad26.COV2.S vaccination and SARS-CoV-2 variants. Whole-study findings and limits: Vaccine recipients had higher spike-specific TCR breadth than placebo recipients. It is possible that the TCR breadth and depth analyses underestimated the total T cell responses.

The assay was immunoSEQ multiplex PCR, and TCRdb's table has in-frame clones only and misses some. The data hold about 400,000 clones, with 75% to 90% observed a single time. Treatment indicated: around 19 received Ad26.COV2.S at low or high dose, single or two shots; 5 received placebo; per-sample allocation not given. Vaccine and placebo recipients were sampled on day 63 after the first injection. The CDR3 extends over 22 amino acids. Trimming pared 4 bases from V and 3 bases from J, leaving 37 bases between. Germline V gene data show CDR1 as MNHEY and CDR2 as SMNVEV (reference sequence). The chain uses TRBV27 and TRBJ2-7; D call uncertain. The source of this sequence is a person between 18 and 60 years old who received the Ad26.COV2.S COVID-19 vaccine or a placebo. The sequencing here drew on peripheral blood, taken in a trial of Ad26.COV2.S vaccine versus placebo. The CDR3 loop is CASSSNPGRPKMRFLLHYEQYF. The CDR3 DNA reads as TGTGCCAGCAGTTCTAATCCCGGACGCCCTAAGATGAGATTTCTCCTACACTACGAGCAGTACTTC.